The 8 T cell receptor beta chains given below trace back to one sample, sequenced in a study of regulatory T cells in long-lasting Graves disease. CDR3 regions were amplified by Arm-PCR using iRepertoire HTBI primers to build TCR beta libraries. One entry per CDR3 protein, called by TCRdb with MiXCR from the multiplex PCR reads. Altogether around 420,000 distinct CDR3 sequences are present, about 16% being singletons, with the ten largest covering 22%. Time point denoted: newly diagnosed GD, antithyroid drugs for less than 3 months. The TCR library used RNA extracted from PBMCs. Material: peripheral blood mononuclear cells (PBMCs), obtained at new diagnosis, from a patient treated with antithyroid drugs. The origin of the receptors is a female donor with Graves disease.

Ten or more counts support this clonotype. V and J are TRBV28 and TRBJ1-1, with a tentative D call TRBD1 (6 bases). The CDR3 is 16 residues long. The germline gives CDR1 MDHEN, CDR2 SYDVKM. Trimming shortened V by 5 bases and J by 4 bases, and 20 bases separated the two germline ends. This CDR3 is CASSLGGGAGVTEAFF. In nucleotides, the CDR3 is TGTGCCAGCAGTCTGGGGGGGGGGGCCGGGGTCACTGAAGCTTTCTTT.

This clonotype was observed a single time. The CDR3 end shows no conserved phenylalanine or tryptophan, and so a read error is likely. The chain is built from TRBV6-1 and TRBJ2-7; D is unresolved. V lost 6 bases and J 3 bases, leaving 3 bases between the germline ends. CDR1 is MNHNS, CDR2 SASEGT, per germline. The CDR3 has 10 amino acids. The CDR3, as DNA: TGTGCCAGCAGGGGCTACGAGCAGTACCTC. This sequence encodes CASRGYEQYL.

The chain is built from TRBV20-1 and TRBJ2-3, with D possibly matching TRBD1 (5 bases). This CDR3 spans 13 amino acids. The V and J ends lost 5 bases and 0 bases respectively, with 9 bases between them. CDR1 is DFQATT and CDR2 is SNEGSKA in the germline V gene (reference sequence). CDR3 in amino acids: CSASDTSTDTQYF. The DNA of the CDR3 is TGCAGTGCTTCGGACACGAGCACAGATACGCAGTATTTT.

This clonotype has ten or more counts. The rearrangement links TRBV28 to TRBJ2-1, with D unresolved. CDR3 length: 15 residues. V gave up 2 bases and J gave up 0 bases, with 8 bases separating them. Germline loops: CDR1 MDHEN, CDR2 SYDVKM. The CDR3 region is CASSLAPSSYNEQFF. The CDR3 bases are TGTGCCAGCAGTTTAGCCCCGAGCTCCTACAATGAGCAGTTCTTC.

This clonotype was observed at least ten times. The CDR3 here is CARGEGTPYEQYF. In DNA form, the CDR3 reads TGTGCCCGGGGAGAGGGGACTCCCTACGAGCAGTACTTC. The J gene is TRBJ2-7, the V gene TRBV30, with TRBD2 as a possible D gene (6 bases). This CDR3 comprises 13 residues. Germline V gene data show CDR1 as GTSNPN and CDR2 as SVGIG (reference sequence). V was shortened by 8 bases and J by 2 bases, with 16 bases between the two germline ends.

This clonotype has ten or more counts. The chain joins TRBV5-1 to TRBJ1-2; 7 positions agree with TRBD1. This CDR3 contains 13 residues. Germline CDR1 reads SGHRS; CDR2 reads YFSETQ. V was clipped by 3 bases and J by 4 bases; unmatched bases: 3. The CDR3 loop reads CASSSDRAYGYTF. CDR3 bases: TGCGCCAGCAGCTCTGACAGGGCCTATGGCTACACCTTC.

Only a few counts were recorded for this clonotype. The V and J genes are TRBV9 and TRBJ2-1; D perhaps matches TRBD1 (6 bases). There are 14 residues in the CDR3. From germline, CDR1 is SGDLS and CDR2 YYNGEE. Deletions cut 3 bases from V and 3 bases from J, with 10 bases between. The chain's CDR3 is CASSARTDYNEQFF. The CDR3, as DNA: TGTGCCAGCAGCGCCCGGACAGACTACAATGAGCAGTTCTTC.

This clonotype was counted many times. The chain employs TRBV7-2 and TRBJ2-7, with 9 bases identical to TRBD1. The CDR3 length is 14 residues. Trimming at V came to 4 bases and at J to 7 bases, leaving 8 bases not matched to a gene. Germline CDR1 reads SGHTA; CDR2 reads FQGNSA. CDR3 region: CASSSVGQGIEQYF. CDR3 bases: TGTGCCAGCAGCTCCGTGGGACAGGGAATAGAGCAGTACTTC. The variable domain in full, with the rest retrieved from reference TRBV7-2 and TRBJ2-7, is GAGVSQSPSNKVTEKGKDVELRCDPISGHTALYWYRQSLGQGLEFLIYFQGNSAPDKSGLPSDRFSAERTGGSVSTLTIQRTQQEDSAVYLCASSSVGQGIEQYFGPGTRLTVT.